Listed below are T cell receptor beta chains from one sample, sequenced in a study of cytomegalovirus exposure and HLA in healthy donors. Libraries were prepared by immunoSEQ multiplex PCR; TCRdb keeps only in-frame clonotypes and omits some of them. This sample has about 150,000 clones; approximately 80% occur once, and the top ten carry around 5.2%. What was sequenced was PBMCs. These receptors all come from a woman in her thirties or forties in good health and CMV-seropositive. Both conserved end residues are part of each CDR3. The order of the fields is clone size, V gene, CDR3 protein. Clone sizes are given selectively: once, few, many, or a class where the clone is expanded.

. TRBV5-1 CASWDLAGGYNEQFF
few TRBV5-1 CASSAGQERTGELFF
. TRBV6-4 CASSDLAGGPDTQYF
. TRBV7-2 CASSLTGRDSPLHF
. TRBV15 CATSREGEGGEKLFF
. TRBV18 CASSQDRGYNEQFF
. TRBV27 CASSLAGGTTDTQYF
few TRBV19 CASSIGGGGNEQFF
. TRBV6-1 CASSESWDRIYNEQFF
. TRBV30 CAWSKGGSQPQHF
. TRBV29-1 CSVFSAGGNTGELFF
. TRBV11-2 CASSRKGQQNYEQYF
. TRBV5-1 CASSSGDSYEQYF
. TRBV5-6 CASSLGRGRRFTGELFF
. TRBV5-4 CASSPGGIVAGELFF
. TRBV21-1 CASSKAWTSGRAREQYF
. TRBV7-9 CASSSSETQYF
. TRBV19 CASSTDGGEAFF
once TRBV5-1 CASKPRDGGENTEAFF
. TRBV18 CASSPTGQTDYGYTF
. TRBV19 CASSIGGQGAAKNIQYF
once TRBV27 CASSPLWTGSQPQHF
. TRBV19 CASTLSPLAGAATDTQYF
. TRBV19 CASTVGRGTEAFF
. TRBV19 CASSIGGTSFTGELFF
once TRBV4-2 CASSHPGNSGNTIYF
. TRBV25-1 CASSEGQGNYEQYF
. TRBV7-9 CASSLGWLDTHNEQFF
few TRBV11-2 CASSRTALLAGNIQYF
. TRBV28 CASIPPAGDSYYEQYF
. TRBV5-1 CASSLARGSYEQYF
. TRBV5-1 CASSLGHAEAFF
. TRBV18 CASSQTGFTEAFF
once TRBV28 CASSSGQGYNQPQHF
once TRBV15 CATSREVGGEETQYF
. TRBV18 CASSPGALGANVLTF
once TRBV27 CASSLREDYEQYF
. TRBV18 CASSEMGQNTEAFF
. TRBV13 CASSLVGDYQGNTIYF
. TRBV29-1 CSVDRGGSQETQYF
. TRBV4-1 CASSQREGLAGRDEQFF
few TRBV12-5 CASAWREWTDTQYF
. TRBV5-5 CASSSTSGPYEQYF
. TRBV2 CASREGIPGGEPQHF
. TRBV7-8 CASSLRGREQFF